These 29 T cell receptor beta chains share one sample of origin, sequenced in a study of cytomegalovirus exposure and HLA in healthy donors. The primer mix had 60 Vbeta and 13 Jbeta primers. Some clones are missing from TCRdb's copy, which holds only in-frame ones; the method was immunoSEQ multiplex PCR. The data contain under 250,000 clones, 81% of them singletons. Material for sequencing was PBMCs. The receptors here all came from a woman aged 60 to 75 in good health and CMV-seropositive.

The chain carries TRBV7-9 and TRBJ2-7; TRBD1 matches at 7 bases. The CDR3 runs 16 residues. The V gene's germline CDR1 is SEHNR and CDR2 FQNEAQ (reference sequence). Unmatched junction bases numbered 11, after V lost 1 base and J lost 5 bases. CDR3: CASSLGSGGFPDEQYF. The DNA for the CDR3 is TGTGCCAGCAGCTTAGGTTCAGGGGGTTTCCCGGACGAGCAGTACTTC.

The chain combines TRBV7-9 with TRBJ2-7, with 8 bases identical to TRBD1. The V gene end was trimmed by 3 bases and the J gene end by 6 bases; junction bases not matched to a gene: 1. Per the germline V gene, CDR1 is SEHNR and CDR2 is FQNEAQ (reference sequence). This CDR3 contains 12 residues. Here the CDR3 reads CASSFGQGEQYF. CDR3 DNA sequence: TGTGCCAGCAGCTTCGGACAGGGCGAGCAGTACTTC.

The CDR3 DNA follows: TGTGCCAGCTCACCAACAACAGGGGATCTCACAGATACGCAGTATTTT. Amino acids: CASSPTTGDLTDTQYF. The V call is TRBV18, the J call TRBJ2-3; 7 bases align to TRBD1. CDR1 is KGHSH and CDR2 is LQKENI in the germline V gene. The CDR3 length is 16 residues. The trim removed 2 bases at V and 2 bases at J, leaving 7 bases unmatched.

This clone has just one count. The chain uses TRBV30 and TRBJ2-1; TRBD2 aligns across 8 bases. V was pared by 3 bases and J by 5 bases, with 6 bases of the junction left unmatched. The CDR3 is 14 residues long. The germline V gene has CDR1 GTSNPN and CDR2 SVGIG (reference sequence). CDR3 bases: TGTGCCTGGAGCCGCGGGAGGAGTAACAATGAGCAGTTCTTC. Encoded protein: CAWSRGRSNNEQFF.

This clone came up once. This chain connects TRBV19 to TRBJ2-2, with 7 bases fitting TRBD1. The V gene's germline CDR1 is LNHDA and CDR2 SQIVND (reference sequence). With V trimmed by 10 bases and J by 3 bases, 11 bases remained unmatched. This CDR3 is 15 amino acids long. The CDR3 loop reads CATTQGGLDTGELFF. The CDR3 coding sequence is TGTGCCACTACACAAGGGGGCCTGGACACCGGGGAGCTGTTTTTT.

The chain is built from TRBV6-6 and TRBJ2-2; maybe TRBD1 (6 bases). Germline CDR1 MNHNY, CDR2 SVGAGI (reference sequence). The CDR3 covers 15 residues. The V end was cut by 6 bases, the J end by 0 bases, with 11 bases between. CDR3 DNA: TGTGCCAGCAGCCTCGGACAGACGAACACCGGGGAGCTGTTTTTT. Protein: CASSLGQTNTGELFF.

The J gene is TRBJ2-2, the V gene TRBV7-9; unclear D gene. This CDR3 has 14 amino acids. Trimming shortened V by 4 bases and J by 5 bases, and 11 bases separated the two germline ends. From germline, CDR1 is SEHNR and CDR2 FQNEAQ (reference sequence). The CDR3 is CASSSFLRTGELFF. CDR3 bases: TGTGCCAGCAGCTCCTTCCTTCGGACCGGGGAGCTGTTTTTT.

The chain uses TRBV2 and TRBJ1-6; possible D gene TRBD1, 5 bases. CDR3 length: 13 amino acids. Trimming cost V 4 bases and J 12 bases, with 13 bases left between them. Germline V gene lookup returns CDR1 SNHLY and CDR2 FYNNEI. The CDR3 coding sequence is TGTGCCAGCAGTGGATTGGAGGGGATACCCCTCCACTTT. This translates into CASSGLEGIPLHF.

The chain couples TRBV5-1 to TRBJ1-6; no clear D. Germline V gene data show CDR1 as SGHRS and CDR2 as YFSETQ. This CDR3 region has 17 residues. The V end lost 0 bases, the J end lost 2 bases, and 12 bases lay between the germline ends. CDR3 region: CASSLERLKTYNSPLHF. CDR3 coding DNA: TGCGCCAGCAGCTTGGAGAGGTTAAAGACCTATAATTCACCCCTCCACTTT.

The V call is TRBV5-1, the J call TRBJ2-2; D uncertain. This CDR3 is built from 16 residues. The ends were cut back, 0 bases at V and 0 bases at J, with 9 bases in the middle. The germline CDR1 and CDR2 sequences are SGHRS and YFSETQ. The CDR3 DNA reads TGCGCCAGCAGCTTGGCAGGTCCTCCGAACACCGGGGAGCTGTTTTTT. Amino acid sequence: CASSLAGPPNTGELFF.

This clone came up a few times. The V gene is TRBV6-6, the J gene TRBJ2-1; a possible D gene is TRBD2 (6 bases). The CDR3 has 13 residues. Trimming left V 1 base short and J 10 bases short, with 11 bases between. Germline V lookup: CDR1 MNHNY, CDR2 SVGAGI (reference sequence). CDR3 DNA sequence: TGTGCCAGCAGTTACTGGCGGGATCGGGAGCAGTTCTTC. It specifies CASSYWRDREQFF.

The chain is built from TRBV7-2 and TRBJ2-7, with TRBD2 as a possible D gene (6 bases). V was clipped by 2 bases and J by 1 base, with 15 bases between them. Germline V lookup: CDR1 SGHTA, CDR2 FQGNSA. This CDR3 region has 16 residues. The CDR3 bases are TGTGCCAGCAGCTTAAGTCCCTGGCGGGGTTCCTACGAGCAGTACTTC. Translation: CASSLSPWRGSYEQYF.

This sequence joins TRBV4-1 and TRBJ2-7; maybe TRBD2 (6 bases). Germline V gene data show CDR1 as MGHRA and CDR2 as YSYEKL. V lost 4 bases to trimming and J lost 2 bases, with 9 bases between them. This CDR3 has 13 residues. The CDR3 DNA reads as TGCGCCAGCAGCCGGGACTTAACCTACGAGCAGTACTTC. Amino acids: CASSRDLTYEQYF.

The rearrangement links TRBV9 to TRBJ2-7; 7 bases are a match to TRBD2. The CDR3 has 17 residues. J lost 3 bases, V lost 4 bases, and 16 bases had no gene match. Germline V gene data show CDR1 as SGDLS and CDR2 as YYNGEE. CDR3 loop: CASSPRTSLAPNYEQYF. The CDR3 DNA follows: TGTGCCAGCAGCCCGAGGACTAGTCTCGCTCCTAACTACGAGCAGTACTTC.

This chain joins TRBV15 and TRBJ2-7, with TRBD2 matching over 9 bases. V dropped 3 bases and J dropped 2; count of bases not matched to a gene: 17. CDR1 LNHNV and CDR2 YYDKDF come from the germline V gene (reference sequence). The CDR3 sequence is 19 residues long. This CDR3 is CATSSRSSGILLNTYEQYF. The CDR3 DNA follows: TGTGCCACCAGCAGCCGTTCTAGCGGGATTCTACTTAATACCTACGAGCAGTACTTC.

This chain connects TRBV5-1 to TRBJ1-1; D not resolved. This CDR3 region has 13 residues. Germline V gene data show CDR1 as SGHRS and CDR2 as YFSETQ. V lost 4 bases to trimming and J lost 5 bases, with 12 bases between them. CDR3 nucleotides: TGCGCCAGCAGCCCTGGAGGTAGGACTGAAGCTTTCTTT. This translates into CASSPGGRTEAFF.

This chain uses TRBV19 with TRBJ1-4; D unresolved. Trimming cost V 6 bases and J 3 bases, with 11 bases left between them. Germline assignment: CDR1 LNHDA and CDR2 SQIVND (reference sequence). The CDR3 contains 14 residues. Here the CDR3 reads CASRLPTPNEKLFF. CDR3 DNA: TGTGCCAGTAGACTCCCAACCCCTAATGAAAAACTGTTTTTT.

This sequence joins TRBV23-1 and TRBJ2-3, with D possibly TRBD2 on 6 matching bases. TRBV23-1 is sorted into the ORF group, with uncertain function. Between the trimmed V and J ends, which lost 8 bases and 2 bases, there was a span of 17 bases. The CDR3 is 15 residues long. As DNA, the CDR3 is TGCGCCAGCTTAACACCGGGACTTATCACAGATACGCAGTATTTT. Translating it yields CASLTPGLITDTQYF.

The chain uses TRBV29-1 and TRBJ1-5, with TRBD1 matching 9 bases. Germline V gene sequence: CDR1 SQVTM, CDR2 ANQGSEA. This CDR3 contains 14 residues. After removal of 4 bases from V and 4 bases from J, the junction contained 5 bases not matched to a gene. The CDR3, as DNA: TGCAGCGTTGTGGCCGGGACAGGGAATCAGCCCCAGCATTTT. Its translation is CSVVAGTGNQPQHF.

This chain uses TRBV14 with TRBJ2-3; 12 positions agree with TRBD1. CDR1 is SGHDN and CDR2 is FVKESK in the germline V gene. V lost 7 bases, J lost 5 bases, and 4 bases stayed unmatched. The CDR3 is made up of 14 amino acids. CDR3 in amino acids: CASTGTGGGDTQYF. The CDR3 DNA follows: TGTGCCAGCACGGGGACAGGGGGCGGAGATACGCAGTATTTT.

The rearrangement joins TRBV7-3 to TRBJ2-2, with D unresolved. The CDR3 contains 13 residues. Trimming shortened V by 1 base and J by 5 bases, and 5 bases separated the two germline ends. Looked up from germline, CDR1 is SGHTA and CDR2 is FQGTGA. This CDR3 reads CASSLSETGELFF. DNA for the CDR3: TGTGCCAGCAGCTTAAGTGAGACCGGGGAGCTGTTTTTT.

Only a few counts were recorded for this clone. The V and J genes are TRBV5-1 and TRBJ1-1; 7 bases line up with TRBD1. After removal of 0 bases from V and 3 bases from J, the junction contained 5 bases not matched to a gene. There are 15 residues in the CDR3. In germline, CDR1 is SGHRS, CDR2 YFSETQ. This chain's CDR3 is CASSLGGGKDTEAFF. In DNA form, the CDR3 reads TGCGCCAGCAGCTTGGGAGGGGGCAAGGACACTGAAGCTTTCTTT.

This clone was counted between two and nine times. The chain employs TRBV28 and TRBJ1-5, with 7 bases matching TRBD1. Germline loops: CDR1 MDHEN, CDR2 SYDVKM. The CDR3 has 15 residues. V was clipped by 6 bases and J by 0 bases; unmatched bases: 5. Here the CDR3 reads CASRKQGHSNQPQHF. As DNA, the CDR3 is TGTGCCAGCAGAAAACAGGGGCATAGCAATCAGCCCCAGCATTTT. Using reference TRBV28 and TRBJ1-5 for the parts outside the CDR3, the full variable domain is DVKVTQSSRYLVKRTGEKVFLECVQDMDHENMFWYRQDPGLGLRLIYFSYDVKMKEKGDIPEGYSVSREKKERFSLILESASTNQTSMYLCASRKQGHSNQPQHFGDGTRLSIL.

The V call is TRBV28, the J call TRBJ1-2, with 7 bases matching TRBD1. From germline, CDR1 is MDHEN and CDR2 SYDVKM. The CDR3 sequence is 16 residues long. Unmatched junction bases numbered 14, after V lost 4 bases and J lost 6 bases. In nucleotides, the CDR3 is TGTGCCAGCAGTTCCCCTCCCCGACAGGGCTTCAATGGCTACACCTTC. Its protein is CASSSPPRQGFNGYTF.

This rearrangement joins TRBV2 to TRBJ2-7, with 7 bases aligning to TRBD2. Germline CDR1 reads SNHLY; CDR2 reads FYNNEI. J was trimmed by 5 bases and V by 6 bases; bases with no gene match: 4. The CDR3 is 12 residues long. CDR3 nucleotides: TGTGCCAGCAGGCGGGGGACCCACGAGCAGTACTTC. This gives the protein CASRRGTHEQYF.

CDR3 sequence (DNA): TGTGCCATCAGTGGGACTACCTACACAGATACGCAGTATTTT. This encodes CAISGTTYTDTQYF. The gene calls are TRBV10-3 and TRBJ2-3, with TRBD2 as a possible D gene (6 bases). The germline V gene has CDR1 ENHRY and CDR2 SYGVKD. The germline V and J ends were trimmed by 4 bases and 2 bases, with 10 bases remaining between them. The CDR3 consists of 14 residues.

V usage is TRBV6-1 and J usage is TRBJ2-7, with D possibly matching TRBD2 (6 bases). Germline V gene data show CDR1 as MNHNS and CDR2 as SASEGT. V was cut by 11 bases and J by 2 bases, with 16 bases left in between. This CDR3 is built from 13 residues. As DNA, the CDR3 is TGTGCCTCCACGTCCGGGAGCGCCTACGAGCAGTACTTC. Translated: CASTSGSAYEQYF.

This clone was seen only once. The rearrangement joins TRBV9 to TRBJ2-2; D is unclear. V lost 2 bases to trimming and J lost 7 bases, with 15 bases between them. Looked up from germline, CDR1 is SGDLS and CDR2 is YYNGEE. This CDR3 region has 15 residues. The CDR3 sequence: CASSVGYLVNGELFF. For the CDR3, the DNA is TGTGCCAGCAGCGTCGGATACCTAGTCAACGGGGAGCTGTTTTTT.

This clone was counted between two and nine times. This rearrangement joins TRBV5-6 to TRBJ1-1; TRBD1 matches at 7 bases. V trimming: 4 bases; J trimming: 6 bases; junction bases outside the gene matches: 9. The CDR3 totals 14 residues. In germline, CDR1 is SGHDT, CDR2 YYEEEE. CDR3 sequence: CASSRDRESPEAFF. In DNA, the CDR3 is TGTGCCAGCAGCCGCGACAGGGAAAGCCCTGAAGCTTTCTTT.